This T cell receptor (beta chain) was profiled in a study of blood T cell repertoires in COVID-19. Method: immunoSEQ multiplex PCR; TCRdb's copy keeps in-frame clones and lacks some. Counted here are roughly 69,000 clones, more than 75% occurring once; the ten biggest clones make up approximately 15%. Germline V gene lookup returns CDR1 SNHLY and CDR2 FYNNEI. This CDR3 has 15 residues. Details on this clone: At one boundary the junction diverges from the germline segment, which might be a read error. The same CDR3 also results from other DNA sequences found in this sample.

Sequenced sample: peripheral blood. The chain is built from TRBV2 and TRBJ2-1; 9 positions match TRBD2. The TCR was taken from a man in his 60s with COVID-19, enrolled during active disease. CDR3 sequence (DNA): TGTGCTAGCAGTGCGTTTAGCGGGAGTGGGGGGTGGCAGTTCTTC. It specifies CASSAFSGSGGWQFF.